The clone carrying this TCR beta chain was counted many times. Its target is unknown. CDR3 regions of TCR beta were amplified from RNA transcripts. An initial RT-PCR round employing HTBI primers preceded a second-round multiplex PCR. TCRdb called the multiplex PCR reads again in MiXCR, with one record for every CDR3 protein. The sample has approximately 380,000 distinct CDR3 sequences; 20% to 25% are singletons. These data come from a study of Graves' ophthalmopathy and Graves' hyperthyroidism. Overall study findings and caveats: Detected in blood as well were most expanded thyroid clonotypes with frequency above 0.001. A 13-signature model separated ophthalmopathy from stable hyperthyroidism, just over 85% sensitivity, approximately 84% specificity.

A follow-up of 18 months without ophthalmopathy meant that hyperthyroidism was stable. The trim removed 6 bases at V and 3 bases at J, leaving 7 bases unmatched. CDR1 is LGHNT, CDR2 FRNRAP, per germline. CDR3 length: 14 residues. This sequence was found in a woman aged 18-29 years with stable Graves' hyperthyroidism. The chain combines TRBV12-5 with TRBJ2-5, with 7 positions matching TRBD2. Sequencing used peripheral blood. In DNA, the CDR3 is TGTGCTAGTGGACGGCGGGAGAGGGAAGAGACCCAGTACTTC. Amino acids: CASGRREREETQYF.